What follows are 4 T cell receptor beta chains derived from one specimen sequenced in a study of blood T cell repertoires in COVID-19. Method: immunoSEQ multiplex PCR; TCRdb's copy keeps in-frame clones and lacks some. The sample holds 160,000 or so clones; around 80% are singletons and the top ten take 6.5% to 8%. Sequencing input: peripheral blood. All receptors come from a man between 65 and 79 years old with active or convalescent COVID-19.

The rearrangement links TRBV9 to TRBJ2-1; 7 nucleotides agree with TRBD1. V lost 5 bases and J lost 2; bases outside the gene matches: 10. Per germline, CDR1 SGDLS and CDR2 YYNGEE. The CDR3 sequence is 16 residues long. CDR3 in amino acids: CASSPAGTETYNEQFF. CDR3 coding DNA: TGTGCCAGCAGTCCCGCCGGGACAGAGACCTACAATGAGCAGTTCTTC.

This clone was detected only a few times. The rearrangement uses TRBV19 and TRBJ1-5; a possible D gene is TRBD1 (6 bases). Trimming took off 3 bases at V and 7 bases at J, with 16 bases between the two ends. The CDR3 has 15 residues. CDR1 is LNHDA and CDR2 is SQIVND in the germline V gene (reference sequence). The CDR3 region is CASSIGDTPRQPQHF. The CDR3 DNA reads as TGTGCCAGTAGTATCGGGGACACCCCCAGACAGCCCCAGCATTTT.

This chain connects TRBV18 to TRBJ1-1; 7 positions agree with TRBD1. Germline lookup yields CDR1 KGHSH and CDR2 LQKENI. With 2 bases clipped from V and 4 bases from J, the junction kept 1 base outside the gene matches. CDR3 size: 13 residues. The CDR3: CASSPGTVTEAFF. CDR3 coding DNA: TGTGCCAGCTCACCAGGGACAGTCACTGAAGCTTTCTTT.

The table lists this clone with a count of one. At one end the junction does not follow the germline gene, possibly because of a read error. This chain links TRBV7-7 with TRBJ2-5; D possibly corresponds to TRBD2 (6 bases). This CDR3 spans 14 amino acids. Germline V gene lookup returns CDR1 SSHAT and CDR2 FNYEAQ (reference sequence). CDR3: CASSSQEGSETQYF. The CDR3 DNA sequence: TGTGCTAGCAGCTCCCAGGAGGGTTCGGAGACCCAGTACTTC.